The entry below gives a single TCR beta chain sequence along with its context. The clone's antigen remains unknown. An end of the junction does not agree with germline; a read error may underlie this. Peripheral blood CD8+ and CD4+ T cells from healthy donors, Susac syndrome patients and multiple sclerosis patients were profiled using high-throughput TCR beta sequencing. Multiple sclerosis controls were treatment-naive patients with stable or active relapsing-remitting disease fulfilling revised McDonald criteria. Bulk CD8+ and CD4+ T cells were purified by magnetic negative isolation, while CD8+ TEMRA cells were enriched using FACS. Blood was drawn into EDTA tubes, processed within 24 hours, and PBMCs were isolated by density gradient centrifugation. PBMCs intended for TCR sequencing were cryopreserved in liquid nitrogen and were subsequently thawed in a 37 degrees C water bath. Purity of sorted or isolated CD4+, CD8+ and CD8+ TEMRA cells was at least 90%.

The sample is drawn from a study of CD8 T cells in Susac syndrome (dated by TCRdb to about 2019). For the study in its entirety: Whether CD8+ T cell activation and differentiation in Susac syndrome was antigen driven was tested using repertoire sequencing. The clonality of the CD8+ T cell repertoire was compared across approximately twelve healthy donors, about 14 Susac syndrome patients and under 19 multiple sclerosis patients. On the study overall, not on this receptor specifically: The number of individuals in the TCR sequencing and HLA analysis was acknowledged as relatively small.

RNA was extracted using the RNeasy kit, and about 0.5 to 1 ug of the RNA was reverse transcribed with random hexamers. TCR beta CDR3 regions were amplified with the immunoSEQ multiplex PCR assay covering 54 Vbeta and 13 Jbeta segments. PCR amplification bias was corrected using a synthetic template baseline for primer optimization and computational correction. Processing in the source paper ran as follows. Reads were assigned to V, D and J genes according to IMGT and analyzed in immunoSEQ Analyzer, with only productive sequences retained. Clonality was computed as one minus Shannon entropy normalized by log2 of the number of productive unique sequences. Public and private clones were assessed among the 100 most prevalent clones of each patient and control. Clones were defined as Susac-specific if absent from the healthy and MS cohorts, from 900 to 1,200 published viral clones and from other ImmuneACCESS disease sequences. The raw public data were reprocessed by TCRdb itself: fastp quality trimming at Q25, MiXCR clonotype calling, in-frame beta chains only. Entries that share a CDR3 protein sequence are merged under the most common genes and DNA. TCRdb's processing, not the authors' own work, is the source of the V and J calls. The sample table records around 280,000 distinct CDR3 sequences; 70% to 90% of these occur just once. Jointly, the top ten make up 0.095% to 0.14% of the sample.

This receptor was taken from a human donor with multiple sclerosis. The sample comprised CD8+ T cells from PBMCs.

The nucleotide sequence is given as TGTGCCAGCGGTTTTCCCCTAAGCGGGAGCTCCTACAATGAGCAGTTCTTC. It translates to CASGFPLSGSSYNEQFF. The V gene is TRBV27 and the J gene is TRBJ2-1; 8 bases in between match TRBD2. The CDR1 and CDR2 encoded by the germline V gene (reference sequence) are MNHEY and SMNVEV. Spanning cysteine to phenylalanine, the CDR3 consists of 17 amino acids. Of the read, only the CDR3 DNA is kept; its 51 bases are in frame from base 1.